The 7 T cell receptor beta chains below come from one sample, sequenced in a study of shared clonotypes between healthy human individuals. Profiling relied on immunoSEQ multiplex PCR, and the TCRdb table lists in-frame clones only, not all of them. The table has approximately 2.5 million clones, roughly nine tenths seen once. Sequenced: naive CD4+ T cells sorted from blood. Described subset: CD45RA+ positively selected. These receptors all come from a young man in good health.

The chain joins TRBV19 to TRBJ1-1, with D unresolved. CDR1 LNHDA and CDR2 SQIVND come from the germline V gene (reference sequence). V was trimmed by 10 bases and J by 0 bases, leaving 18 bases between them. This CDR3 spans 15 amino acids. The CDR3 nucleotides are TGTGCCACCAAGACCCAGAGACTCATGAACACTGAAGCTTTCTTT. Translation gives CATKTQRLMNTEAFF.

CDR3 nucleotide sequence: TGTGCCAGCAGGGACCTAGGGCGTTCTCTTGAAGCTTTCTTT. It translates to CASRDLGRSLEAFF. This chain connects TRBV27 to TRBJ1-1; D is unclear. Looked up from germline, CDR1 is MNHEY and CDR2 is SMNVEV (reference sequence). The V and J ends lost 6 bases and 7 bases respectively, with 18 bases between them. This CDR3 spans 14 amino acids.

This chain links TRBV4-1 with TRBJ1-5, with 9 bases aligning to TRBD1. In germline, CDR1 is MGHRA, CDR2 YSYEKL. This CDR3 is built from 20 residues. The V gene end was trimmed by 1 base and the J gene end by 7 bases; junction bases not matched to a gene: 20. CDR3 sequence reads: CASSQGPPTGGVGSRQPQHF. The CDR3 DNA reads TGCGCCAGCAGCCAAGGCCCCCCTACAGGGGGCGTCGGGTCAAGGCAGCCCCAGCATTTT.

The J gene is TRBJ2-7, the V gene TRBV30; 8 bases fit TRBD1. The trim removed 0 bases at V and 3 bases at J, leaving 7 bases unmatched. This CDR3 spans 15 amino acids. Germline assignment: CDR1 GTSNPN and CDR2 SVGIG (reference sequence). The CDR3 DNA is TGTGCCTGGAGTGTTACCGGGACAGGCCTCTACGAGCAGTACTTC. Its translation: CAWSVTGTGLYEQYF.

The chain uses TRBV6-5 and TRBJ2-3; the D gene could be TRBD1 or TRBD2 (5 bases each). The germline V gene encodes CDR1 MNHEY and CDR2 SVGAGI. The CDR3 spans 12 residues. Between the trimmed V and J ends, which lost 6 bases and 3 bases, there was a span of 7 bases. CDR3 loop: CASRGRTDTQYF. CDR3 coding DNA: TGTGCCAGCAGGGGACGGACAGATACGCAGTATTTT.

The chain is built from TRBV4-1 and TRBJ2-1; D is unclear. This CDR3 region has 14 residues. Trimming pared 2 bases from V and 1 base from J, leaving 6 bases between. CDR1 and CDR2 from the germline V gene are MGHRA and YSYEKL. The CDR3 region is CASSQQSSYNEQFF. The CDR3 DNA is TGCGCCAGCAGCCAACAGAGTTCCTACAATGAGCAGTTCTTC.

The CDR3 spells CAISGGRDNQPQHF. For the CDR3, the DNA is TGTGCCATCAGTGGTGGCAGGGACAATCAGCCCCAGCATTTT. The chain employs TRBV10-3 and TRBJ1-5; the D gene is possibly TRBD1 (5 bases). The germline V and J ends were trimmed by 4 bases and 3 bases, with 10 bases remaining between them. Germline values: CDR1 ENHRY, CDR2 SYGVKD. The CDR3 loop spans 14 amino acids.